The entry below gives a single T cell receptor (beta chain) sequence along with its context. The data are from a study of patients and donors after allogeneic stem cell transplantation. Trimming removed 0 bases from V and 4 bases from J; junction bases left unmatched: 12. Germline V CDR1 and CDR2: SGHRS, YFSETQ. The CDR3 sequence is 20 residues long. TCRdb re-called the RT-PCR reads with MiXCR, one entry per CDR3 protein. The sample records 900,000 to 1,000,000 distinct CDR3 sequences, over 15% being singletons. The chain is built from TRBV5-1 and TRBJ2-1, with 14 bases aligning to TRBD2. Sample: blood, either unsorted or a sorted T cell fraction (not recorded which). The origin of this receptor is a human donor who was either an allogeneic HSCT recipient or a stem cell or donor lymphocyte infusion donor (not recorded which). It is not recorded whose cells these are; they may come from a transplant donor. Here the CDR3 reads CASSLGAGQRLAGGYNEQFF. CDR3 nucleotides: TGCGCCAGCAGCTTGGGGGCAGGACAACGACTAGCGGGAGGGTACAATGAGCAGTTCTTC. Full variable domain (remainder filled in from reference TRBV5-1 and TRBJ2-1): KAGVTQTPRYLIKTRGQQVTLSCSPISGHRSVSWYQQTPGQGLQFLFEYFSETQRNKGNFPGRFSGRQFSNSRSEMNVSTLELGDSALYLCASSLGAGQRLAGGYNEQFFGPGTRLTVL.